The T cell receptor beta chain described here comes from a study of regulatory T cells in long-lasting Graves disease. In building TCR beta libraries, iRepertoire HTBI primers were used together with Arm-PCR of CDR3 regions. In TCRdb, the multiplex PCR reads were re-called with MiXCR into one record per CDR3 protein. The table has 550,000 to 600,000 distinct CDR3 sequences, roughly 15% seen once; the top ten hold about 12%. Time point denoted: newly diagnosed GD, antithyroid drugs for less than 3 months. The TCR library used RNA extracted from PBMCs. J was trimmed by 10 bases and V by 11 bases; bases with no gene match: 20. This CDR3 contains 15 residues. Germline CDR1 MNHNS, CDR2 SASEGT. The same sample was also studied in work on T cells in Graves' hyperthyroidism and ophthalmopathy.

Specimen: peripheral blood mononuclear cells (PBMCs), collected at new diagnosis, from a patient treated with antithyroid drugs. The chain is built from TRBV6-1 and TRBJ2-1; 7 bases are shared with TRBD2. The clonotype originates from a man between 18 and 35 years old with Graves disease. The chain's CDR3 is CAASGAVGFIREQFF. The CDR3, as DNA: TGTGCCGCCAGCGGGGCTGTGGGGTTTATTCGGGAGCAGTTCTTC.